The 5 T cell receptor beta chains reported below all come from one sample, sequenced in a study of T cell repertoires in cytomegalovirus infection. Their antigens remain unidentified. In TCRdb, the reads were re-called with MiXCR into one record per CDR3 protein. The sample yields some 480,000 distinct CDR3 sequences, 30% to 40% seen once. The source material was cultured PBMCs, sampled from culture after CMV antigen stimulation. The receptor set was obtained from a human donor in good health (CMV status not recorded). Some clones in this sample may be carry-over from other donors' samples.

The chain couples TRBV7-8 to TRBJ2-1; tentative D call: TRBD2 (8 bases). The CDR3 loop spans 17 amino acids. From germline, CDR1 is SGHVS and CDR2 FQNEAQ. Trimming cost V 1 base and J 11 bases, with 24 bases left between them. The CDR3 loop reads CASSLEIREGGGRKQFF. The CDR3 region has the DNA TGTGCCAGCAGCTTAGAAATAAGGGAAGGGGGCGGGAGGAAGCAGTTCTTC.

The rearrangement links TRBV6-5 to TRBJ2-3; 8 bases fit TRBD2. The CDR3 has 15 amino acids. V was pared by 7 bases and J by 3 bases, with 9 bases of the junction left unmatched. CDR1 and CDR2 from the germline V gene are MNHEY and SVGAGI. The CDR3: CASTRGGMGTDTQYF. In nucleotides, the CDR3 is TGTGCCAGCACCCGGGGGGGAATGGGGACAGATACGCAGTATTTT.

CDR3 sequence: CASSDPTEGGNSYNEQFF. The CDR3 nucleotides read TGTGCCAGCAGTGATCCCACCGAGGGGGGAAACTCCTACAATGAGCAGTTCTTC. The chain couples TRBV2 to TRBJ2-1; D assignment may be TRBD1 or TRBD2 (6 bases each). Per germline, CDR1 SNHLY and CDR2 FYNNEI. V lost 3 bases to trimming and J lost 0 bases, with 18 bases between them. The CDR3 consists of 18 residues.

This chain links TRBV19 with TRBJ2-3; TRBD2 aligns across 8 bases. V shed 3 bases, J shed 5 bases, and the junction held 4 bases outside the gene matches. The CDR3 has 14 amino acids. CDR1 and CDR2 from the germline V gene are LNHDA and SQIVND (reference sequence). The CDR3 spells CASSIVLAGDTQYF. In DNA form, the CDR3 reads TGTGCCAGTAGTATTGTGCTAGCGGGAGATACGCAGTATTTT.

The chain joins TRBV5-1 to TRBJ2-2; no clear D. The CDR3 runs to 15 residues. Germline CDR1 reads SGHRS; CDR2 reads YFSETQ. The V end lost 1 base, the J end lost 6 bases, and 13 bases lay between the germline ends. The CDR3 here is CASSLFDSRAGELFF. CDR3 bases: TGCGCCAGCAGCTTGTTCGACTCAAGGGCCGGGGAGCTGTTTTTT.